This is a list of T cell receptor beta chains from one sample in a study of blood T cells in healthy people across ages. TCRdb processed the 5' RACE reads anew with MiXCR; each CDR3 protein has one entry. The repertoire holds roughly 1,800,000 distinct CDR3 sequences, with roughly 50% as singletons. Sequenced material: blood. The receptors derive from a woman aged 40 to 55 in good health. The CDR3 runs from the conserved cysteine through the conserved F or W. The order of the fields is clone size, V gene, D gene, J gene, CDR3 DNA, CDR3 protein. The D gene is left open where the match is weak. Size is stated for part of the rows, as once, few or many counts, or as a class when the clone is expanded.

abundance: NA; v_gene: TRBV6-5; d_gene: TRBD2; j_gene: TRBJ2-5; CDR3nt: TGTGCCAGCAGTTTATCTAGCGGGGGGGAGGAAGAGACCCAGTACTTC; CDR3aa: CASSLSSGGEEETQYF
abundance: NA; v_gene: TRBV28; d_gene: NA; j_gene: TRBJ2-2; CDR3nt: TGTGCCAGCAGCGATCATGCGAACACCGGGGAGCTGTTTTTT; CDR3aa: CASSDHANTGELFF
abundance: few; v_gene: TRBV6-5; d_gene: NA; j_gene: TRBJ2-1; CDR3nt: TGTGCCAGCAAACAGGGCTTCTACAATGAGCAGTTCTTC; CDR3aa: CASKQGFYNEQFF
abundance: few; v_gene: TRBV20-1; d_gene: TRBD2; j_gene: TRBJ2-7; CDR3nt: TGCAGTGCTAGCGGGACTAGCGGGGGCCCGGAGACCTACGAGCAGTACTTC; CDR3aa: CSASGTSGGPETYEQYF
abundance: NA; v_gene: TRBV20-1; d_gene: NA; j_gene: TRBJ2-7; CDR3nt: TGCAGTGCTAGTCCGGAGCGGCGGATGAAATACGAGCAGTACTTC; CDR3aa: CSASPERRMKYEQYF
abundance: once; v_gene: TRBV3-1; d_gene: TRBD2; j_gene: TRBJ2-3; CDR3nt: TGTGCCAGCAGCCAGGGACTAGCGGGGATTGATACGCAGTATTTT; CDR3aa: CASSQGLAGIDTQYF
abundance: few; v_gene: TRBV7-6; d_gene: NA; j_gene: TRBJ2-3; CDR3nt: TGTGCCAGCAGCTCCCCGGACAGCACAGATACGCAGTATTTT; CDR3aa: CASSSPDSTDTQYF
abundance: NA; v_gene: TRBV6-5; d_gene: NA; j_gene: TRBJ2-6; CDR3nt: TGTGCCAGCAGTTACGTAGAGACTGGGGCCAACGTCCTGACTTTC; CDR3aa: CASSYVETGANVLTF
abundance: NA; v_gene: TRBV7-8; d_gene: NA; j_gene: TRBJ2-7; CDR3nt: TGTGCCAGCAGCTTCGCAAATACCGTAAAAGACTTGAGCTCCTACGAGCAGTACTTC; CDR3aa: CASSFANTVKDLSSYEQYF
abundance: few; v_gene: TRBV20-1; d_gene: TRBD2; j_gene: TRBJ2-3; CDR3nt: TGCAGTGCTTTCCGAGATCGGACTAGCGGGGGCTATAGCACAGATACGCAGTATTTT; CDR3aa: CSAFRDRTSGGYSTDTQYF
abundance: NA; v_gene: TRBV20-1; d_gene: NA; j_gene: TRBJ2-5; CDR3nt: TGCAGTGCTAGGGAGATCCGCCCCAGAGAGACCCAGTACTTC; CDR3aa: CSAREIRPRETQYF